The TCR beta chain under discussion was sequenced for a study of T cells in localized non-small cell lung cancer. This clone came up a few times. V trimming: 1 base; J trimming: 2 bases; junction bases outside the gene matches: 5. The CDR3 runs to 16 residues. Per germline, CDR1 LNHNV and CDR2 YYDKDF (reference sequence). Sequencing was performed with immunoSEQ multiplex PCR; in TCRdb, only in-frame clones are kept and a portion is missing. The sample holds roughly 2,000 clones, 20% to 25% seen once. Sequenced here: normal lung tissue next to the tumor, sampled before any cancer treatment. V and J are TRBV15 and TRBJ2-5, with TRBD1 matching 9 bases. The receptor was derived from a female donor at least 60 years old with stage I lung adenocarcinoma. CDR3 sequence (DNA): TGTGCCACCAGCAGAGGGACAGGGGCTCAACAAGAGACCCAGTACTTC. Translation gives CATSRGTGAQQETQYF.